This section outlines one T cell receptor beta chain sequence together with its context. Its specificity is not known. The TCR beta cDNA libraries contained unique molecular identifiers. When about 0.95 to 10 million T cells were used, they gave about 490,000 cDNA molecules. TCRdb passed the PCR reads through MiXCR, listing each CDR3 protein once. The sample records 500,000 to 600,000 distinct CDR3 sequences, roughly 45% being singletons. This entry is derived from a study of post-analysis software for immune sequencing data. In the study overall: Included among the disease courses, which were recorded for the cohort, were relapsing-remitting, secondary progressive and progressive-relapsing multiple sclerosis.

This CDR3 has 13 residues. CDR1 SGHRS and CDR2 YFSETQ come from the germline V gene. V was clipped by 4 bases and J by 3 bases; unmatched bases: 3. Study conclusions and caveats: Patients had higher frequencies than controls of roughly five TRBV segments, including TRBV5-6, TRBV5-1 and TRBV20-1. Relative to controls, patients with multiple sclerosis showed significantly lower normalized Chao1 diversity.

The sample was blood. This clonotype was sampled from a girl aged 10 to 17 with multiple sclerosis. This sequence joins TRBV5-1 and TRBJ2-7; 8 bases match TRBD1. The CDR3 sequence is CASSPGGHYEQYF. In DNA form, the CDR3 reads TGCGCCAGCAGCCCAGGGGGCCACTACGAGCAGTACTTC.